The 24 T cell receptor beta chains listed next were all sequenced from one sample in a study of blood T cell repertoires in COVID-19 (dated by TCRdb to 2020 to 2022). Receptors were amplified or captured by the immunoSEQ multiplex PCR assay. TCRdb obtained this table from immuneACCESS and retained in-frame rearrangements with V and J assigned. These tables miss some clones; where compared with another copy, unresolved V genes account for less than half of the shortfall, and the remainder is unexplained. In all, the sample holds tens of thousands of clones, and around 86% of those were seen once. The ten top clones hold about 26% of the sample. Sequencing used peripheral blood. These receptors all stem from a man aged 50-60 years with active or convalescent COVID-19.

The CDR3 here is CASSQGLAGVVETQYF. CDR3 bases: TGTGCCAGCAGCCAAGGACTAGCGGGAGTTGTGGAGACCCAGTACTTC. This chain joins TRBV3-1 (or the pseudogene TRBV3-2) and TRBJ2-5; TRBD2 matches at 12 bases. This CDR3 comprises 16 residues. Per the germline V gene, CDR1 is LGHDT and CDR2 is YNNKEL (reference sequence). With V trimmed by 1 base and J by 5 bases, 5 bases remained unmatched.

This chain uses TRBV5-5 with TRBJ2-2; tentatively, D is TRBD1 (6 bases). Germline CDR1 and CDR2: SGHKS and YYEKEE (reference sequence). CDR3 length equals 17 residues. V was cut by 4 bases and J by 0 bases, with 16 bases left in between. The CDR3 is CASSRNTGFSNTGELFF. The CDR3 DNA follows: TGTGCCAGCAGCCGAAATACAGGGTTCTCGAACACCGGGGAGCTGTTTTTT. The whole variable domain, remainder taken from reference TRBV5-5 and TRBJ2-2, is DAGVTQSPTHLIKTRGQQVTLRCSPISGHKSVSWYQQVLGQGPQFIFQYYEKEERGRGNFPDRFSARQFPNYSSELNVNALLLGDSALYLCASSRNTGFSNTGELFFGEGSRLTVL.

As DNA, the CDR3 is TGTGCCAGTAGCCCCCGTACCAACCGGGACATAGACTACGAGCAGTACTTC. Protein sequence: CASSPRTNRDIDYEQYF. This sequence joins TRBV19 and TRBJ2-7; maybe TRBD1 (6 bases). There are 17 residues in the CDR3. CDR1 is LNHDA and CDR2 is SQIVND in the germline V gene (reference sequence). V was pared by 6 bases and J by 3 bases, with 24 bases between.

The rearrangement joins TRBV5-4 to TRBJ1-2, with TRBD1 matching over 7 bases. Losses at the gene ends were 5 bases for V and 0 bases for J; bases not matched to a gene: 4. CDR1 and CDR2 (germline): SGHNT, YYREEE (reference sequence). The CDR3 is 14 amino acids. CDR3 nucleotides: TGTGCCAGCAGTGAGACAGGGACTAACTATGGCTACACCTTC. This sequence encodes CASSETGTNYGYTF.

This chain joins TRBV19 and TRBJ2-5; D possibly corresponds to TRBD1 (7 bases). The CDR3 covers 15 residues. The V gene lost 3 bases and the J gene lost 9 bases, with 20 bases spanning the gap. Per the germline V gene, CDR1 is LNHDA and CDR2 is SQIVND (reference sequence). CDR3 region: CASSIRDSASGAQYF. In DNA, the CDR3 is TGTGCCAGTAGTATTCGGGACAGCGCATCGGGGGCCCAGTACTTC.

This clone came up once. CDR3 region: CASSRDRAQETQYF. In nucleotides, the CDR3 is TGTGCCAGCAGCCGGGACAGGGCACAAGAGACCCAGTACTTC. V gene TRBV5-4 combines with J gene TRBJ2-5, with 9 bases matching TRBD1. V lost 4 bases and J lost 2; bases outside the gene matches: 3. CDR1 is SGHNT, CDR2 YYREEE, per germline (reference sequence). The CDR3 is made up of 14 amino acids.

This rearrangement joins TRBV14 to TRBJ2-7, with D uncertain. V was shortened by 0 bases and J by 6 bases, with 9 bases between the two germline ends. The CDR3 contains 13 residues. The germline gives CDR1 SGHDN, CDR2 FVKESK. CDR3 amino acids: CASSQERASEQYF. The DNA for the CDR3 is TGTGCCAGCAGCCAAGAGAGAGCTAGCGAGCAGTACTTC.

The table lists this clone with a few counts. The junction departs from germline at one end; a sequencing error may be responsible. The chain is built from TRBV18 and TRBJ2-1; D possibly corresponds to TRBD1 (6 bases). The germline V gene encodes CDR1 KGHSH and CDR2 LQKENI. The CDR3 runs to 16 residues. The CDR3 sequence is CASSTKDRTSSNEQFF. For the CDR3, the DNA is TGTGCCAGCTCAACAAAAGACAGGACCTCCTCCAATGAGCAGTTCTTC. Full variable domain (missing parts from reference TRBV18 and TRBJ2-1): NAGVMQNPRHLVRRRGQEARLRCSPMKGHSHVYWYRQLPEEGLKFMVYLQKENIIDESGMPKERFSAEFPKEGPSILRIQQVVRGDSAAYFCASSTKDRTSSNEQFFGPGTRLTVL.

The CDR3 DNA sequence: TGTGCCAGCAGTGAAACTAGGGTTGGCTCCTACGAGCAGTACTTC. This translates into CASSETRVGSYEQYF. The genes are TRBV2 and TRBJ2-7; D is possibly TRBD2 (5 bases). The germline gives CDR1 SNHLY, CDR2 FYNNEI. This CDR3 spans 15 amino acids. Trimming removed 2 bases at V and 0 bases at J, with 11 bases between. Filled out from reference TRBV2 and TRBJ2-7, the complete variable domain reads EPEVTQTPSHQVTQMGQEVILRCVPISNHLYFYWYRQILGQKVEFLVSFYNNEISEKSEIFDDQFSVERPDGSNFTLKIRSTKLEDSAMYFCASSETRVGSYEQYFGPGTRLTVT.

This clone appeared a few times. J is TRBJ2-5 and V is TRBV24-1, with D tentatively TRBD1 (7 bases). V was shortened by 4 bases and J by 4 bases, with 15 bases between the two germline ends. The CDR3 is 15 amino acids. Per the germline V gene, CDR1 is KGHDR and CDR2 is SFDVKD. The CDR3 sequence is CATSEAGGKGETQYF. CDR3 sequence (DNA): TGTGCCACCAGTGAGGCAGGGGGGAAAGGAGAGACCCAGTACTTC.

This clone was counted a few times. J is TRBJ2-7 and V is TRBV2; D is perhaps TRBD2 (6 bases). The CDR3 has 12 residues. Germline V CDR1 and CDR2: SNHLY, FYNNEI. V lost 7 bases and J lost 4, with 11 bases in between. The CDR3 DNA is TGTGCCAGCACTAGCGACCGGTACGAGCAGTACTTC. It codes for CASTSDRYEQYF.

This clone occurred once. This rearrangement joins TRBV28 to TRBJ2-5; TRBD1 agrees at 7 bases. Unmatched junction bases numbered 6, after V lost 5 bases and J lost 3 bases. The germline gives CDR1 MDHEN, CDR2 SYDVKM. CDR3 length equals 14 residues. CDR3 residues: CASSPRQGEETQYF. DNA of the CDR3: TGTGCCAGCAGTCCACGACAGGGAGAAGAGACCCAGTACTTC.

CDR3: CASRPDGGNWGYTF. DNA for the CDR3: TGTGCCAGCAGACCAGACGGGGGTAACTGGGGCTACACCTTC. The chain combines TRBV2 with TRBJ1-2; TRBD1 is a possible D gene (5 bases). CDR1 and CDR2 (germline): SNHLY, FYNNEI. Trimming removed 6 bases at V and 8 bases at J, with 19 bases between. The CDR3 consists of 14 residues.

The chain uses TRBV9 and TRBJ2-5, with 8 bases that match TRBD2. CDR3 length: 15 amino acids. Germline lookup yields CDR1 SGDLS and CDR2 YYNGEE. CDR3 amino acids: CPRSVDGAGGETQYF. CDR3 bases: TGTCCCCGCAGCGTAGACGGGGCGGGGGGAGAGACCCAGTACTTC.

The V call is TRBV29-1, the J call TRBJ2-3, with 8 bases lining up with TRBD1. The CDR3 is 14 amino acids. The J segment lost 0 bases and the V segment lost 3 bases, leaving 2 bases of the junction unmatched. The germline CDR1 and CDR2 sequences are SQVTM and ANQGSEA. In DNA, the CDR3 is TGCAGCGTTGATCAGGGGGCTAGCACAGATACGCAGTATTTT. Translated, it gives CSVDQGASTDTQYF.

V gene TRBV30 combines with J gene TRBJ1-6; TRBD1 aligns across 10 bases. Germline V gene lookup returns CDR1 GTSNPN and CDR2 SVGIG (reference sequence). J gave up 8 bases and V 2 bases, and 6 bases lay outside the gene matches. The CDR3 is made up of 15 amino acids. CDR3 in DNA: TGTGCCTGGAGTCCACGGGGGACAGGGGATTCACCCCTCCACTTT. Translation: CAWSPRGTGDSPLHF.

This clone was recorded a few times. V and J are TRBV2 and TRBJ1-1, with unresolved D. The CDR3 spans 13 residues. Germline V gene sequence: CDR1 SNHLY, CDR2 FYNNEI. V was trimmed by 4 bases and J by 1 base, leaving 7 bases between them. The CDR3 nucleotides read TGTGCCAGCAGTGTGGCAGGGAACACTGAAGCTTTCTTT. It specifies CASSVAGNTEAFF.

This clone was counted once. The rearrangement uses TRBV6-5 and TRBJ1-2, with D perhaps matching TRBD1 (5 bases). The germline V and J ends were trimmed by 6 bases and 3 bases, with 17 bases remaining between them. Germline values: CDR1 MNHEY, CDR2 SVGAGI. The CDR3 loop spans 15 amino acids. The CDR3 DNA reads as TGTGCCAGCAGCAAAGATGGGGCCAGATACTATGGCTACACCTTC. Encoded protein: CASSKDGARYYGYTF.

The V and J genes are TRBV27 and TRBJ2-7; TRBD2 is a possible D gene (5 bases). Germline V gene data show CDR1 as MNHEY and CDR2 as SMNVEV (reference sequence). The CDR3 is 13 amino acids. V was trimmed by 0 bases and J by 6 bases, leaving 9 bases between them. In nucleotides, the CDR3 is TGTGCCAGCAGTTTATCGAGGGTGACCGAGCAGTACTTC. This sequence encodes CASSLSRVTEQYF.

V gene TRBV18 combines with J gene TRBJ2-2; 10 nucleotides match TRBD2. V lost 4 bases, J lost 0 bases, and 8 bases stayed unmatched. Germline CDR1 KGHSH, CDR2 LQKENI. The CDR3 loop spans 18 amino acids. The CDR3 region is CASSLRLAGAPNTGELFF. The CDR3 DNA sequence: TGTGCCAGCTCACTACGTCTAGCGGGGGCCCCGAACACCGGGGAGCTGTTTTTT.

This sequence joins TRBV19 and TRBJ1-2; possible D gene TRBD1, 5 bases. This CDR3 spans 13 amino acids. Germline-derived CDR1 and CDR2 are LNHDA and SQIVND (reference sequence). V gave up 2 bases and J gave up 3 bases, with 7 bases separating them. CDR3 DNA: TGTGCCAGTAGTATAATAGGGGACTATGGCTACACCTTC. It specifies CASSIIGDYGYTF.

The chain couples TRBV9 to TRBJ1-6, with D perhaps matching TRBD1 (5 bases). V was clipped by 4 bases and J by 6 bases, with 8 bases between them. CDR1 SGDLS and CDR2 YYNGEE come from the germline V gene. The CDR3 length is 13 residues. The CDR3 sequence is CASSYGGNSPLHF. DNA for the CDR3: TGTGCCAGCAGCTACGGGGGTAATTCACCCCTCCACTTT.

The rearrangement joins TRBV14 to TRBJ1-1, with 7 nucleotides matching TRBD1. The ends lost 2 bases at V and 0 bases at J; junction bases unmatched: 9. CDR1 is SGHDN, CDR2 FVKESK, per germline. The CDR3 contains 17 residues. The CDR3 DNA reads TGTGCCAGCAGCCAACAATCCGGGACAGATCTGAACACTGAAGCTTTCTTT. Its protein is CASSQQSGTDLNTEAFF.

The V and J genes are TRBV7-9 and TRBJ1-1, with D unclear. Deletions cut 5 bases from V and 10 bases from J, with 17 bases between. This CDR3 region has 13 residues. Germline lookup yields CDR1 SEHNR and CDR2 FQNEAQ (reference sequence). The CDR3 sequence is CASSAVKGGRAFF. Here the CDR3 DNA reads TGTGCCAGCAGCGCCGTGAAAGGAGGGAGAGCTTTCTTT.